The 20 T cell receptor beta chains below come from one sample, sequenced in a study of cytomegalovirus exposure and HLA in healthy donors. The PCR was carried out with 60 Vbeta primers and 13 Jbeta primers. The method was immunoSEQ multiplex PCR; TCRdb's version includes in-frame clones alone and lacks a portion of them. The sample holds about 120,000 clones, more than 70% seen once. The sequencing sample was made of PBMCs. These receptors came from a human donor in good health.

The chain uses TRBV9 and TRBJ2-1; a possible D gene is TRBD1 (7 bases). In germline, CDR1 is SGDLS, CDR2 YYNGEE. Trimming stripped 7 bases from V and 7 bases from J, with 18 bases between. The CDR3 contains 14 residues. In nucleotides, the CDR3 is TGTGCCAGCGGAGGGGGCCAATTAGCGAATGAGCAGTTCTTC. Translating it yields CASGGGQLANEQFF.

This clone was recorded once. The J gene is TRBJ1-2, the V gene TRBV29-1, with 7 nucleotides matching TRBD1. Trimming removed 7 bases from V and 4 bases from J; junction bases left unmatched: 12. The CDR3 spans 14 residues. Germline V gives CDR1 SQVTM, CDR2 ANQGSEA. The chain's CDR3 is CSARTGPGLYGYTF. The CDR3 nucleotides read TGCAGCGCCCGGACAGGCCCTGGCCTCTATGGCTACACCTTC. The full variable domain, in which reference TRBV29-1 and TRBJ1-2 provide the parts outside the CDR3, is SAVISQKPSRDICQRGTSLTIQCQVDSQVTMMFWYRQQPGQSLTLIATANQGSEATYESGFVIDKFPISRPNLTFSTLTVSNMSPEDSSIYLCSARTGPGLYGYTFGSGTRLTVV.

The DNA of the CDR3 is TGCGCCAGCAGCTCAACAGGGGGCGGGGGTGAAAAACTGTTTTTT. This gives the protein CASSSTGGGGEKLFF. The rearrangement joins TRBV5-1 to TRBJ1-4, with 9 bases identical to TRBD1. J lost 7 bases, V lost 3 bases, and 7 bases had no gene match. The CDR3 totals 15 residues. Germline V lookup: CDR1 SGHRS, CDR2 YFSETQ. Supplemented by reference TRBV5-1 and TRBJ1-4, the full variable domain reads KAGVTQTPRYLIKTRGQQVTLSCSPISGHRSVSWYQQTPGQGLQFLFEYFSETQRNKGNFPGRFSGRQFSNSRSEMNVSTLELGDSALYLCASSSTGGGGEKLFFGSGTQLSVL.

The chain joins TRBV29-1 to TRBJ1-1, with D unclear. The CDR3 is 11 residues long. Germline V gene sequence: CDR1 SQVTM, CDR2 ANQGSEA. V was clipped by 4 bases and J by 0 bases, with 3 bases between them. CDR3 in DNA: TGCAGCGTTGCATTGAACACTGAAGCTTTCTTT. This encodes CSVALNTEAFF.

V and J are TRBV10-2 and TRBJ2-7, with a weak D call TRBD2 (5 bases). The CDR3 is made up of 12 amino acids. Germline lookup yields CDR1 WSHSY and CDR2 SAAADI. The V end was cut by 7 bases, the J end by 6 bases, with 13 bases between. CDR3 in DNA: TGCGCCAGCACCGCGGGCGCGGGCGAGCAGTACTTC. This translates into CASTAGAGEQYF.

This clone was observed a handful of times. This rearrangement joins TRBV9 to TRBJ1-2; a weak D match, TRBD1 (5 bases). V was pared by 0 bases and J by 4 bases, with 7 bases between. This CDR3 region has 13 residues. Germline V gene lookup returns CDR1 SGDLS and CDR2 YYNGEE. The DNA for the CDR3 is TGTGCCAGCAGCGTAGGGGGGGTCTATGGCTACACCTTC. This sequence encodes CASSVGGVYGYTF.

The V call is TRBV7-7, the J call TRBJ1-5; the D gene is possibly TRBD1 (5 bases). Trimming left V 4 bases short and J 0 bases short, with 19 bases between. Germline CDR1 SSHAT, CDR2 FNYEAQ (reference sequence). This CDR3 is 18 amino acids long. The CDR3 spells CASSWGVRTCYSNQPQHF. The CDR3 bases are TGTGCCAGCAGCTGGGGGGTCCGGACCTGCTATAGCAATCAGCCCCAGCATTTT. Complete variable domain (other parts from reference TRBV7-7 and TRBJ1-5): GAGVSQSPRYKVTKRGQDVTLRCDPISSHATLYWYQQALGQGPEFLTYFNYEAQPDKSGLPSDRFSAERPEGSISTLTIQRTEQRDSAMYRCASSWGVRTCYSNQPQHFGDGTRLSIL.

The genes are TRBV14 and TRBJ1-3; D unclear. The CDR3 contains 14 residues. The ends were cut back, 5 bases at V and 0 bases at J, with 8 bases in the middle. CDR1 is SGHDN, CDR2 FVKESK, per germline. The CDR3 nucleotides are TGTGCCAGCAGCTCCGACACCTCTGGAAACACCATATATTTT. Residues: CASSSDTSGNTIYF.

The V and J genes are TRBV5-5 and TRBJ1-2, with 9 bases fitting TRBD1. Germline loops: CDR1 SGHKS, CDR2 YYEKEE (reference sequence). The V and J ends lost 1 base and 5 bases, in that order; junction bases with no gene match: 15. This CDR3 has 18 amino acids. The CDR3 region is CASSLFELVGQGQYGYTF. DNA for the CDR3: TGTGCCAGCAGCTTGTTTGAATTAGTGGGACAGGGTCAATATGGCTACACCTTC. The variable domain in full, with the rest retrieved from reference TRBV5-5 and TRBJ1-2, is DAGVTQSPTHLIKTRGQQVTLRCSPISGHKSVSWYQQVLGQGPQFIFQYYEKEERGRGNFPDRFSARQFPNYSSELNVNALLLGDSALYLCASSLFELVGQGQYGYTFGSGTRLTVV.

The chain uses TRBV6-1 and TRBJ2-7, with 12 bases that match TRBD2. This CDR3 has 15 amino acids. From germline, CDR1 is MNHNS and CDR2 SASEGT. With V trimmed by 4 bases and J by 2 bases, 3 bases remained unmatched. The CDR3 sequence is CASSGWTSGAYEQYF. CDR3 DNA: TGTGCCAGCAGTGGGTGGACTAGCGGGGCCTACGAGCAGTACTTC.

V and J are TRBV4-3 and TRBJ1-5; D is undetermined. Trimming removed 1 base at V and 1 base at J, with 8 bases between. Germline CDR1 and CDR2: LGHNA and YSLEER. The CDR3 extends over 15 amino acids. In nucleotides, the CDR3 is TGCGCCAGCAGCCAAGTGGCCAAGAGCAATCAGCCCCAGCATTTT. As protein: CASSQVAKSNQPQHF.

V and J are TRBV14 and TRBJ1-2; D may be TRBD1 (5 bases). The CDR3 totals 15 residues. V lost 4 bases to trimming and J lost 3 bases, with 15 bases between them. In germline, CDR1 is SGHDN, CDR2 FVKESK. CDR3 in amino acids: CASSLVQGKYYGYTF. For the CDR3, the DNA is TGTGCCAGCAGCCTGGTTCAGGGTAAATACTATGGCTACACCTTC.

DNA of the CDR3: TGTGCCAGCAGCCCCTCGAGTTGGAATGAGCAGTTCTTC. It codes for CASSPSSWNEQFF. The chain links TRBV7-2 to TRBJ2-1, with no clear D. Germline loops: CDR1 SGHTA, CDR2 FQGNSA. With 5 bases removed from V and 7 bases from J, the gap between germline ends came to 12 bases. The CDR3 runs 13 residues.

The genes are TRBV19 and TRBJ2-2; TRBD1 is a possible D gene (6 bases). CDR1 LNHDA and CDR2 SQIVND come from the germline V gene (reference sequence). There are 14 residues in the CDR3. V was cut by 1 base and J by 6 bases, with 9 bases left in between. The CDR3 sequence: CASSIVGQSGELFF. CDR3 coding DNA: TGTGCCAGTAGTATAGTAGGACAGTCCGGGGAGCTGTTTTTT.

This chain connects TRBV13 to TRBJ2-3, with unresolved D. V was clipped by 0 bases and J by 9 bases, with 7 bases between them. Germline CDR1 reads PRHDT; CDR2 reads FYEKMQ (reference sequence). The CDR3 covers 12 residues. The CDR3 nucleotides read TGTGCCAGCAGCTTAGGGGCGGAGACGCAGTATTTT. Translating gives CASSLGAETQYF.

The rearrangement links TRBV7-9 to TRBJ2-5; the match to TRBD1 covers 10 bases. The length of the CDR3 is 17 residues. The germline gives CDR1 SEHNR, CDR2 FQNEAQ (reference sequence). J gave up 5 bases and V 4 bases, and 13 bases lay outside the gene matches. Here the CDR3 reads CASSSPWGTGEGETQYF. In DNA form, the CDR3 reads TGTGCCAGCAGCTCCCCGTGGGGGACAGGGGAGGGGGAGACCCAGTACTTC.

The rearrangement links TRBV7-6 to TRBJ2-7; possibly TRBD1 for D (6 bases). Germline CDR1 and CDR2: SGHVS and FNYEAQ. The CDR3 sequence is 14 residues long. Deletions cut 5 bases from V and 3 bases from J, with 14 bases between. The CDR3 here is CASSEGGQFYEQYF. The CDR3 DNA follows: TGTGCCAGCAGCGAGGGCGGACAGTTCTACGAGCAGTACTTC.

In this sample, this clone turned up once. This chain links TRBV5-1 with TRBJ2-2; 7 bases align to TRBD1. The CDR3 runs to 13 residues. V lost 2 bases and J lost 7; bases outside the gene matches: 2. In germline, CDR1 is SGHRS, CDR2 YFSETQ. Here the CDR3 DNA reads TGCGCCAGCAGCTTTTCAGGGGGCGGGGAGCTGTTTTTT. The encoded protein is CASSFSGGGELFF.

The J gene is TRBJ1-5, the V gene TRBV7-9, with D perhaps matching TRBD1 (5 bases). V lost 4 bases, J lost 7 bases, and 11 bases lay in between. Germline V gene data show CDR1 as SEHNR and CDR2 as FQNEAQ (reference sequence). This CDR3 has 13 amino acids. The CDR3 DNA follows: TGTGCCAGCAGCTCCCAGGGATTCCAGCCCCAGCATTTT. This encodes CASSSQGFQPQHF.

V usage is TRBV19 and J usage is TRBJ2-3; 7 bases are shared with TRBD2. The CDR3 loop spans 14 amino acids. J gave up 1 base and V 10 bases, and 8 bases lay outside the gene matches. Per germline, CDR1 LNHDA and CDR2 SQIVND (reference sequence). This CDR3 is CAIGEGLGTDTQYF. In DNA, the CDR3 is TGTGCCATCGGGGAGGGGCTTGGCACAGATACGCAGTATTTT.